This TCR beta chain is from a study of control samples from healthy donors and cancer patients. Sequenced by immunoSEQ multiplex PCR; TCRdb stores in-frame clones only, minus some. This table holds tens of thousands of clones, about 90% found once. This CDR3 is 13 amino acids long. Trimming shortened V by 0 bases and J by 7 bases, and 8 bases separated the two germline ends. Germline lookup yields CDR1 KGHSH and CDR2 LQKENI. This chain connects TRBV18 to TRBJ2-3; D is undetermined. The TCR was taken from a man in his forties or fifties in good health. The specimen sequenced was blood. The CDR3 here is CASSPPQAYTQYF. CDR3 bases: TGTGCCAGCTCACCACCACAAGCATATACGCAGTATTTT.